The T cell receptor (beta chain) described here comes from a study of blood T cell repertoires in COVID-19. Produced via immunoSEQ multiplex PCR; TCRdb's table is partial and in-frame only. In the table there are 250,000 to 300,000 clones, over 85% of which are singletons. Participant ages covered roughly 18 to 89 years across 24 US areas. Germline V lookup: CDR1 LNHDA, CDR2 SQIVND (reference sequence). The CDR3 is made up of 14 amino acids. V dropped 7 bases and J dropped 5; count of bases not matched to a gene: 10. V usage is TRBV19 and J usage is TRBJ2-5; 7 bases are shared with TRBD1. Input material: PBMCs or T cells enriched from blood (not recorded which). The clonotype comes from a woman between 55 and 75 years old who had recovered from COVID-19. CDR3 sequence reads: CASTASRGRETQYF. DNA of the CDR3: TGTGCCAGTACTGCATCAAGGGGGCGGGAGACCCAGTACTTC. The variable domain in full, completed from reference TRBV19 and TRBJ2-5, reads DGGITQSPKYLFRKEGQNVTLSCEQNLNHDAMYWYRQDPGQGLRLIYYSQIVNDFQKGDIAEGYSVSREKKESFPLTVTSAQKNPTAFYLCASTASRGRETQYFGPGTRLLVL.